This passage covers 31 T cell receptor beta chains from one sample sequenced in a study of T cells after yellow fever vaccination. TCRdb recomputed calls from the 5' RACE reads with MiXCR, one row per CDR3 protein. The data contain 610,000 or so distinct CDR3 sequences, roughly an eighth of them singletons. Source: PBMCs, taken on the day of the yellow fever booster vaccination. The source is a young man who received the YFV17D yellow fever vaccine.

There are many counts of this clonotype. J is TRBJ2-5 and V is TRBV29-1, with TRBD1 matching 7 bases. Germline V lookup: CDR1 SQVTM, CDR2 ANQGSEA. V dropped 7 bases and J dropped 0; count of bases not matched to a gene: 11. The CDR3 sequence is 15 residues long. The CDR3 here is CSADAGGVYQETQYF. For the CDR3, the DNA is TGCAGCGCCGATGCAGGGGGAGTGTACCAAGAGACCCAGTACTTC.

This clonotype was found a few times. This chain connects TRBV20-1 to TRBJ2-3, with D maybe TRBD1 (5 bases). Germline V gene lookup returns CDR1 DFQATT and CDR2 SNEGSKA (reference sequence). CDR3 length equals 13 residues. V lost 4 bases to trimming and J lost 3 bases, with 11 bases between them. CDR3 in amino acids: CSAIAGKTDTQYF. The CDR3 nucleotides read TGCAGTGCTATCGCAGGGAAGACAGATACGCAGTATTTT.

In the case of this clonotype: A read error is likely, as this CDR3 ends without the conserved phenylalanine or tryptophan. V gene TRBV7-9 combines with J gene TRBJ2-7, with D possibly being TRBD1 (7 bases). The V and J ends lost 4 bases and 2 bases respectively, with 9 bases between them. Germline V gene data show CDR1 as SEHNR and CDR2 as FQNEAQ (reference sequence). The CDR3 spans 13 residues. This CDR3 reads CASSSRGAYEQYY. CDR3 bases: TGTGCCAGCAGCTCCAGGGGGGCCTACGAGCAGTACTAC.

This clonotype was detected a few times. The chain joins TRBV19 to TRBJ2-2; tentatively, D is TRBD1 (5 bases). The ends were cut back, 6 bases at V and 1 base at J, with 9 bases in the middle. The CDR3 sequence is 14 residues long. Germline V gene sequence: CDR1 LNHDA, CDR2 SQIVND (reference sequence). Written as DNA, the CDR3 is TGTGCCAGTAGAGGGCAGGGGAACACCGGGGAGCTGTTTTTT. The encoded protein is CASRGQGNTGELFF.

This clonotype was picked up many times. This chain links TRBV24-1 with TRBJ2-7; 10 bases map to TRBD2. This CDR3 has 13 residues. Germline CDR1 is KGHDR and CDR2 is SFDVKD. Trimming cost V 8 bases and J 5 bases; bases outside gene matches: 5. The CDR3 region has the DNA TGTGCCACCAAAGGTCTAGCGGGAGACGAGCAGTACTTC. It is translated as CATKGLAGDEQYF.

The CDR3 bases are TGCAGTGCTAGAGAGGGGGGCCGCTCCTACGAGCAGTACTTC. Translation: CSAREGGRSYEQYF. The gene calls are TRBV20-1 and TRBJ2-7; D may be TRBD1 or TRBD2 (6 bases each). With 0 bases removed from V and 0 bases from J, the gap between germline ends came to 9 bases. CDR3 length: 14 amino acids. From germline, CDR1 is DFQATT and CDR2 SNEGSKA (reference sequence).

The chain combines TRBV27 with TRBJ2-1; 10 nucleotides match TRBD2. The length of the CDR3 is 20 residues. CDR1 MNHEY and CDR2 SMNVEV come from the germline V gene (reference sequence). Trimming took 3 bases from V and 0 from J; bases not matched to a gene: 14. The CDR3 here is CASSFNLGLAGASSYNEQFF. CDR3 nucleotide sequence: TGTGCCAGCAGTTTCAACCTGGGTCTAGCGGGAGCTAGCTCCTACAATGAGCAGTTCTTC.

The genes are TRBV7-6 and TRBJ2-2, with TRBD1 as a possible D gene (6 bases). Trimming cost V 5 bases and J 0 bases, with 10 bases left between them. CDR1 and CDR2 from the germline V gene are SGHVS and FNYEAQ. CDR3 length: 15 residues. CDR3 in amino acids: CASSRQESNTGELFF. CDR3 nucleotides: TGTGCCAGCAGCAGACAGGAATCGAACACCGGGGAGCTGTTTTTT. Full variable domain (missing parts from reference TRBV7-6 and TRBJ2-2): GAGVSQSPRYKVTKRGQDVALRCDPISGHVSLYWYRQALGQGPEFLTYFNYEAQQDKSGLPNDRFSAERPEGSISTLTIQRTEQRDSAMYRCASSRQESNTGELFFGEGSRLTVL.

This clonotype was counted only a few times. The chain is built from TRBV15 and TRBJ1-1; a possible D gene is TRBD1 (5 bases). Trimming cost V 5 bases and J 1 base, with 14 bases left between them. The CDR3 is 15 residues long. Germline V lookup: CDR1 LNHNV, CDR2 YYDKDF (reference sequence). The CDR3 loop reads CATSERMGGNTEAFF. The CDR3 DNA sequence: TGTGCCACCAGCGAACGAATGGGGGGGAACACTGAAGCTTTCTTT.

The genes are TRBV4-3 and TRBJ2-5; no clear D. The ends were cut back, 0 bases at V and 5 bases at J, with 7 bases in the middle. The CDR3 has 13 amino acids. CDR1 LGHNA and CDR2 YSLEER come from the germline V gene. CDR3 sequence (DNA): TGCGCCAGCAGCCAAGAGGTGAAGGAGACCCAGTACTTC. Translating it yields CASSQEVKETQYF.

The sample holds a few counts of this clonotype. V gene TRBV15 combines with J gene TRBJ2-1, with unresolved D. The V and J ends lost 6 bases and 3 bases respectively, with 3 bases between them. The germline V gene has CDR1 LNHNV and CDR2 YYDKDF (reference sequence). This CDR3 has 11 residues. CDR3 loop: CATRDYNEQFF. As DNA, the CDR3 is TGTGCCACCAGGGACTACAATGAGCAGTTCTTC.

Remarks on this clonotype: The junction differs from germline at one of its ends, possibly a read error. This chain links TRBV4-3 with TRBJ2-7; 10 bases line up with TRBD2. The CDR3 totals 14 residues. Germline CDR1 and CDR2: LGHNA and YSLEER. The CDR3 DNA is TGCGCCGGCAGGGCTAGCGGGAGTAGGTACGAGCAGTACTTC. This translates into CAGRASGSRYEQYF.

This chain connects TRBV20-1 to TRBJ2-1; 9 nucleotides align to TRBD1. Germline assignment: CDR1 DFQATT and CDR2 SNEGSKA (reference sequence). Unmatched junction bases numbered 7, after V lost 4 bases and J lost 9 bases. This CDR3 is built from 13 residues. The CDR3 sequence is CSATDRGEREQFF. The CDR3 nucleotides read TGCAGTGCTACCGACAGGGGGGAGCGTGAGCAGTTCTTC.

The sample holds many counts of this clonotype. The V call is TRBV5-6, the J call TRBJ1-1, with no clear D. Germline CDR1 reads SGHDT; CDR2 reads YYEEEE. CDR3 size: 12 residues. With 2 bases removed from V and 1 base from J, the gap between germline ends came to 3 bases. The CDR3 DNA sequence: TGTGCCAGCAGCTTACCGAACACTGAAGCTTTCTTT. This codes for CASSLPNTEAFF.

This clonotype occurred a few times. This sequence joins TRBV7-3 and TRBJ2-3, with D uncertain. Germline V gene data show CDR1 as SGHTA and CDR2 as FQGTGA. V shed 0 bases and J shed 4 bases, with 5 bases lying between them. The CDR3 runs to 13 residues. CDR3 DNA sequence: TGTGCCAGCAGCTTAACCGTCCCAGATACGCAGTATTTT. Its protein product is CASSLTVPDTQYF.

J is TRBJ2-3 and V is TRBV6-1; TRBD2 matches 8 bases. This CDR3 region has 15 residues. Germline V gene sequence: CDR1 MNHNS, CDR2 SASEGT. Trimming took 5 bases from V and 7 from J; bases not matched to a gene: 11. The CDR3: CASSRSGSAPHTQYF. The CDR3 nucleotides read TGTGCCAGCAGTAGGAGCGGGAGCGCTCCCCATACGCAGTATTTT.

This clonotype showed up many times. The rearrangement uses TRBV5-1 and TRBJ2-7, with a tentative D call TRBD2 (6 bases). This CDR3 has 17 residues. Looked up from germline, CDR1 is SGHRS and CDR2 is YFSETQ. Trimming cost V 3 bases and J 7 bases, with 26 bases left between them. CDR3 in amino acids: CASSYVPTLAPNTEQYF. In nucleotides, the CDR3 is TGCGCCAGCAGCTACGTCCCGACGCTAGCGCCAAACACGGAGCAGTACTTC.

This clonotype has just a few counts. For the CDR3, the DNA is TGCGCCAGCAGTCTTGGGACAGGGGATTCACCCCTCCACTTT. This translates into CASSLGTGDSPLHF. This chain connects TRBV5-1 to TRBJ1-6; 10 bases agree with TRBD1. Germline CDR1 reads SGHRS; CDR2 reads YFSETQ. The CDR3 is made up of 14 amino acids. The V gene end was trimmed by 5 bases and the J gene end by 8 bases; junction bases not matched to a gene: 4.

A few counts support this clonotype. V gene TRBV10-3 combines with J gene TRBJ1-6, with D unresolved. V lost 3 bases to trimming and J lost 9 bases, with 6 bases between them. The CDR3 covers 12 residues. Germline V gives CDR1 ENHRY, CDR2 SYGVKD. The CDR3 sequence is CAISEETSPLHF. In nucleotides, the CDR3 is TGTGCCATCAGTGAAGAGACTTCACCCCTCCACTTT.

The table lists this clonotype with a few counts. The CDR3 nucleotides read TGTGCCAGCAGCCCTACTAGCGGCCGCTCCTACAATGAGCAGTTCTTC. Translation: CASSPTSGRSYNEQFF. This chain uses TRBV18 with TRBJ2-1, with 8 bases that match TRBD2. The CDR3 sequence is 16 residues long. V dropped 8 bases and J dropped 0; count of bases not matched to a gene: 9. Germline values: CDR1 KGHSH, CDR2 LQKENI.

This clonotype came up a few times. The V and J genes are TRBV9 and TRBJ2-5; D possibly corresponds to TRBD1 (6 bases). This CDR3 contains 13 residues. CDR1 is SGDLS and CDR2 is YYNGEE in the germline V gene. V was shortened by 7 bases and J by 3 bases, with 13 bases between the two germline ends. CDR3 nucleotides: TGTGCCAGCTCTCAGGGGAAGGAAGAGACCCAGTACTTC. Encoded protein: CASSQGKEETQYF.

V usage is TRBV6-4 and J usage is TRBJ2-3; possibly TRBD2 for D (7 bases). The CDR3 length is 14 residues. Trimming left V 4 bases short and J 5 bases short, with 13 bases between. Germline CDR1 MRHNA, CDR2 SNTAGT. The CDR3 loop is CASSVAGALDTQYF. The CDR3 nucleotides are TGTGCCAGCAGTGTGGCGGGGGCCCTAGATACGCAGTATTTT.

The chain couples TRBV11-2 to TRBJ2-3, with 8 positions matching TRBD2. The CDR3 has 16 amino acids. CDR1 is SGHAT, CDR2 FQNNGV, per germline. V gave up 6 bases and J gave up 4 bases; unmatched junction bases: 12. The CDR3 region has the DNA TGTGCCAGCAGTCCACTTCGGGCGGGGGGTCCAGATACGCAGTATTTT. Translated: CASSPLRAGGPDTQYF.

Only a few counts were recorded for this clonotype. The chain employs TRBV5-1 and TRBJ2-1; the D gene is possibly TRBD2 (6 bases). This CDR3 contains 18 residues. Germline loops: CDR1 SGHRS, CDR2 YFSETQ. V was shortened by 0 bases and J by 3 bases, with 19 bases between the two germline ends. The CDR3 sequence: CASSLGSQAAGFYNEQFF. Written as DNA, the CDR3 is TGCGCCAGCAGCTTGGGGTCTCAGGCGGCGGGGTTCTACAATGAGCAGTTCTTC.

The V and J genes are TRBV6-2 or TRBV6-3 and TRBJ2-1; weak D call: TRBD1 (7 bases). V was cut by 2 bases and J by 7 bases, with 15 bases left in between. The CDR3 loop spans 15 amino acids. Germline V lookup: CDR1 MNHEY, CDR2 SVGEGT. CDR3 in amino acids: CASSYEQGGWNEQFF. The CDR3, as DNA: TGTGCCAGCAGTTACGAGCAGGGGGGTTGGAATGAGCAGTTCTTC.

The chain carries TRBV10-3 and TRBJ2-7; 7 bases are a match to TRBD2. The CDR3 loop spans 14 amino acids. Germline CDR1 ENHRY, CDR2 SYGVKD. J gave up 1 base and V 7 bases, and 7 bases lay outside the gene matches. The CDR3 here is CAINPGGSSYEQYF. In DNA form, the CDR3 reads TGTGCCATCAATCCGGGAGGTTCTTCCTACGAGCAGTACTTC.

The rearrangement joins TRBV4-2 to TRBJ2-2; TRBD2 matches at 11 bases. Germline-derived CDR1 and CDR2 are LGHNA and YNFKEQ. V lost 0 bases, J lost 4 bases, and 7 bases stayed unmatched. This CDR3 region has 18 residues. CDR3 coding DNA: TGTGCCAGCAGCCAAGATTTGCTAGCGGGAGGTGGCACCGGGGAGCTGTTTTTT. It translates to CASSQDLLAGGGTGELFF.

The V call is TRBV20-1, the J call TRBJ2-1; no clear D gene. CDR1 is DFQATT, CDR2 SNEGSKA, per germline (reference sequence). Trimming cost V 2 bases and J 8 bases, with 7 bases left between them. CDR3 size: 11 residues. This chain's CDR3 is CSARYLDEQFF. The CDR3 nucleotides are TGCAGTGCTAGATATCTAGATGAGCAGTTCTTC.

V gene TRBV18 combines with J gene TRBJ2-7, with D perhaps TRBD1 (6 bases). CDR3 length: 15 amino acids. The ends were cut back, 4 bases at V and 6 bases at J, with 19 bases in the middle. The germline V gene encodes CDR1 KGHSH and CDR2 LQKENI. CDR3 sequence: CASSLASGTRGEQYF. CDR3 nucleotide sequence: TGTGCCAGCTCACTCGCTTCCGGGACAAGGGGCGAGCAGTACTTC.

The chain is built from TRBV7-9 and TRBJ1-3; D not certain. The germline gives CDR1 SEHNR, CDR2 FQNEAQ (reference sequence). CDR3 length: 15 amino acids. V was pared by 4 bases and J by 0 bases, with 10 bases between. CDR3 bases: TGTGCCAGCAGCTCCCTTTATGACTCTGGAAACACCATATATTTT. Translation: CASSSLYDSGNTIYF.

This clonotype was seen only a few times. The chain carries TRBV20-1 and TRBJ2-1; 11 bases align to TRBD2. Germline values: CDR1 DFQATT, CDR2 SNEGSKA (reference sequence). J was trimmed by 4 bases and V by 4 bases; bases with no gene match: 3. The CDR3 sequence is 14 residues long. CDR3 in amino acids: CSANLAGGYNEQFF. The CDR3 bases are TGCAGTGCTAACCTAGCGGGAGGATACAATGAGCAGTTCTTC.